This T cell receptor beta chain was documented in a study of T cell changes during pregnancy in multiple sclerosis. The CDR3 is 17 amino acids. V lost 0 bases, J lost 1 base, and 16 bases lay in between. Germline CDR1 and CDR2: SGDLS and YYNGEE. The data were produced by immunoSEQ multiplex PCR, yet TCRdb's version contains in-frame clones alone and is incomplete. The repertoire has 45,000 to 65,000 clones, approximately 90% of them found once; the top ten carry 3% to 4.5%. This clone showed up just once. This receptor was identified in a female donor in good health, enrolled as a control in a pregnancy study. The starting material was peripheral blood, obtained after pregnancy. This chain uses TRBV9 with TRBJ2-5; the D gene is possibly TRBD2 (7 bases). CDR3 region: CASSVAGGGGSQETQYF. CDR3 nucleotide sequence: TGTGCCAGCAGCGTAGCCGGAGGGGGGGGGAGCCAAGAGACCCAGTACTTC. The full variable domain, its missing parts supplied by reference TRBV9 and TRBJ2-5, is DSGVTQTPKHLITATGQRVTLRCSPRSGDLSVYWYQQSLDQGLQFLIQYYNGEERAKGNILERFSAQQFPDLHSELNLSSLELGDSALYFCASSVAGGGGSQETQYFGPGTRLLVL.